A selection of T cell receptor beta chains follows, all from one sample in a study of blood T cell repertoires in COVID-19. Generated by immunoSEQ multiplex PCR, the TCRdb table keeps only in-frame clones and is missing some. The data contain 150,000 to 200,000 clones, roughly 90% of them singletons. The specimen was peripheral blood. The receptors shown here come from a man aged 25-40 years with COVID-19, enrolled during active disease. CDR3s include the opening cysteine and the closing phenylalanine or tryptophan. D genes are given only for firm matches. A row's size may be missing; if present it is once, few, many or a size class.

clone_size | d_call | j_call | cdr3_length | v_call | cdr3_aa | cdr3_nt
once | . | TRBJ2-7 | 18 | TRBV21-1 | CASSPPVGLAGNLYEQYF | TGTGCCAGCAGCCCTCCAGTGGGCCTAGCGGGAAACCTCTACGAGCAGTACTTC
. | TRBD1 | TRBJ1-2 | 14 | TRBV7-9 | CASSLDRVRYGYTF | TGTGCCAGCAGCTTGGACAGGGTTAGGTATGGCTACACCTTC
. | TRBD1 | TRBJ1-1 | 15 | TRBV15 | CATSLTGGLNTEAFF | TGTGCCACCAGCTTGACAGGGGGCTTGAACACTGAAGCTTTCTTT
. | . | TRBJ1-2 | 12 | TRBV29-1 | CSVRPDYYGYTF | TGCAGCGTCAGGCCGGATTACTATGGCTACACCTTC
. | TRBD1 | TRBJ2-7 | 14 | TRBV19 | CASSGTGVVNEQYF | TGTGCCAGTAGCGGGACAGGGGTCGTCAACGAGCAGTACTTC
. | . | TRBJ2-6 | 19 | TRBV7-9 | CASSSGFARFGAGANVLTF | TGTGCCAGCAGCTCCGGATTCGCCCGATTCGGGGCTGGGGCCAACGTCCTGACTTTC
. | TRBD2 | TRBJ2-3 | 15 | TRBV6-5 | CASSRREYPTDTQYF | TGTGCCAGCAGTCGGCGGGAGTACCCCACAGATACGCAGTATTTT
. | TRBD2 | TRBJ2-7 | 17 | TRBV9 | CASSSPRGLAGDYEQYF | TGTGCCAGCAGCTCTCCTCGGGGACTAGCGGGAGACTACGAGCAGTACTTC
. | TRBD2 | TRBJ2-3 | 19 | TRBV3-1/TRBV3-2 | CASSQGPPREGAYTDTQYF | TGTGCCAGCAGCCAAGGCCCCCCCCGGGAGGGAGCGTACACAGATACGCAGTATTTT
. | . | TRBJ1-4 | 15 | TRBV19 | CASSIQGATNEKLFF | TGTGCCAGTAGTATTCAGGGCGCAACTAATGAAAAACTGTTTTTT
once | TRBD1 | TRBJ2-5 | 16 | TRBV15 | CATSRDRDRVGETQYF | TGTGCCACCAGCAGAGATAGGGACAGGGTGGGAGAGACCCAGTACTTC
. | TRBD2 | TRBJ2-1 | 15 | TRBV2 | CASSGTPTSGGVKFF | TGTGCCAGCAGTGGAACCCCGACTAGCGGGGGAGTCAAGTTCTTC
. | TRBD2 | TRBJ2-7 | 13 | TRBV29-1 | CSVEPGTSYEQYF | TGCAGCGTTGAGCCCGGGACTAGCTACGAGCAGTACTTC
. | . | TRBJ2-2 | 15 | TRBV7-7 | CASSPDSANTGELFF | TGTGCCAGCAGCCCGGACTCCGCGAACACCGGGGAGCTGTTTTTT
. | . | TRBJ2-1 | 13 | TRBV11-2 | CASSRTGSGEQFF | TGTGCCAGCAGTCGCACAGGGTCAGGTGAGCAGTTCTTC
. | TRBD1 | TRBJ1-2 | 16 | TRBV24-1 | CATSDPPGQSNYGYTF | TGTGCCACCAGTGATCCCCCGGGACAGTCTAACTATGGCTACACCTTC
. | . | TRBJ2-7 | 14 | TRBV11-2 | CASSDRPFAYEQYF | TGTGCCAGCAGTGACAGACCGTTCGCCTACGAGCAGTACTTC
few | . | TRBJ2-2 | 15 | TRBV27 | CASSRPEGLTGELFF | TGTGCCAGCTCTAGACCCGAGGGCCTCACCGGGGAGCTGTTTTTT
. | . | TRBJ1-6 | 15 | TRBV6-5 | CAIAGPSPDYSPLHF | TGTGCCATCGCCGGGCCCTCCCCGGACTATTCACCCCTCCACTTT
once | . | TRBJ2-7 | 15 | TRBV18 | CASSPERQSTYEQYF | TGTGCCAGCTCACCCGAAAGACAGTCAACCTACGAGCAGTACTTC
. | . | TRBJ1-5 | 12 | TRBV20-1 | CSASNRDQPQHF | TGCAGTGCTAGTAACAGAGATCAGCCCCAGCATTTT
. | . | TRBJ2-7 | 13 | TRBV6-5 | CASSRTGTYEQYF | TGTGCCAGCAGCCGTACAGGAACCTACGAGCAGTACTTC
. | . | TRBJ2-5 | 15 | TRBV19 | CASSISRVYQETQYF | TGTGCCAGTAGTATTTCCCGGGTGTACCAAGAGACCCAGTACTTC
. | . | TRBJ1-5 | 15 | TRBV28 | CASSLRIRSNQPQHF | TGTGCCAGCAGTTTGAGGATTCGTAGCAATCAGCCCCAGCATTTT
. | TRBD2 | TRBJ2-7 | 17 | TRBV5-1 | CASSLGLAGGIKYEQYF | TGCGCCAGCAGCTTGGGACTAGCGGGAGGAATTAAATACGAGCAGTACTTC
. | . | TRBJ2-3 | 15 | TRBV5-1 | CASSLAPTYTDTQYF | TGCGCCAGCAGCTTGGCACCTACGTACACAGATACGCAGTATTTT
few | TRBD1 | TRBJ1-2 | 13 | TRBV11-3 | CASSLDRGEGYTF | TGTGCCAGCAGCTTGGACAGGGGTGAGGGCTACACCTTC
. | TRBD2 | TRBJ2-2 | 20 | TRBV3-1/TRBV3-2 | CASSRLLSGLAGPNTGELFF | TGTGCCAGCAGCCGACTACTGAGTGGACTAGCGGGGCCGAACACCGGGGAGCTGTTTTTT
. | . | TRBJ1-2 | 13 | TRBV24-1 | CATRAGAVDGYTF | TGTGCCACCAGGGCAGGGGCGGTAGATGGCTACACCTTC